One T cell receptor (beta chain) is described in this entry. Its target is unknown. From the 120-subject validation cohort, which was separate from the roughly 700-subject first cohort, the donors were drawn. Repertoires were generated with immunoSEQ multiplex PCR, while TCRdb's copy carries only in-frame clones and drops some. This sample carries about 82,000 clones, roughly 93% of them seen once, and the ten largest clones take about 0.7%. The data were taken from a study of cytomegalovirus exposure and HLA in healthy donors. Overall study: The approximately 710 first-cohort repertoires and the 95 to 150 validation repertoires shared the same platform, a later analysis reported. Study-level points and caveats: There were approximately 150 TCR beta chains listed as cytomegalovirus-associated.

Germline V lookup: CDR1 ENHRY, CDR2 SYGVKD. CDR3 length: 13 amino acids. Trimming removed 8 bases from V and 3 bases from J, with 11 bases in between. The source material was PBMCs. The receptor was isolated from a young man in good health and CMV-seronegative. The chain recombines TRBV10-3 with TRBJ1-3; D perhaps matches TRBD1 (5 bases). The CDR3 loop is CAISGHNGNTIYF. CDR3 nucleotides: TGTGCCATCTCCGGACACAATGGAAACACCATATATTTT.